The T cell receptor (beta chain) described here comes from a study of T cells after yellow fever vaccination. This CDR3 is built from 19 residues. Germline trimming cut 7 bases from V and 0 bases from J; bases unmatched to any gene: 14. TCRdb ran MiXCR on the 5' RACE reads and lists one entry per CDR3 protein. The sample lists some 73,000 distinct CDR3 sequences; approximately 7.5% were seen once. This clonotype was found a few times. The source of this sequence is a man aged 25 to 40 who received the YFV17D yellow fever vaccine. The rearrangement uses TRBV23-1 and TRBJ2-1; 11 bases align to TRBD1. TRBV23-1 is filed as an ORF, its function uncertain. The source was CD8+ T cells sorted from PBMCs, collected on the day of the yellow fever booster vaccination. This CDR3 is CASIQTGTGGPNSYNEQFF. The DNA for the CDR3 is TGCGCCAGCATCCAGACCGGGACAGGGGGACCAAACTCCTACAATGAGCAGTTCTTC.